What follows are 19 T cell receptor beta chains derived from one specimen sequenced in a study of T cells in tumors after PD-1 blockade. Produced via immunoSEQ multiplex PCR; TCRdb's table is partial and in-frame only. This repertoire shows 4,000 to 5,500 clones, roughly 60% found once; its top ten account for more than 14%. The sample was tumor tissue, taken after anti-PD-1 treatment. The receptors come from a human donor with basal cell carcinoma.

This chain uses TRBV3-1 (or the pseudogene TRBV3-2) with TRBJ2-7, with D unclear. There are 13 residues in the CDR3. Per the germline V gene, CDR1 is LGHDT and CDR2 is YNNKEL (reference sequence). V lost 5 bases and J lost 2, with 10 bases in between. Here the CDR3 DNA reads TGTGCCAGCAGCACGCTCGGAGCCTACGAGCAGTACTTC. Protein sequence: CASSTLGAYEQYF.

This clone counts as medium-sized (0.01 to 0.1%). This chain links TRBV5-8 with TRBJ1-1; perhaps TRBD1 as D (5 bases). Germline assignment: CDR1 SGHTS and CDR2 YDEGEE. This CDR3 has 15 residues. Trimming left V 4 bases short and J 8 bases short, with 21 bases between. The chain's CDR3 is CASSRGWGGRSEAFF. The CDR3 nucleotides are TGTGCCAGCAGCAGAGGATGGGGGGGGAGAAGCGAAGCTTTCTTT.

The chain joins TRBV19 to TRBJ1-1, with a tentative D call TRBD1 (5 bases). The V end was cut by 8 bases, the J end by 5 bases, with 9 bases between. Looked up from germline, CDR1 is LNHDA and CDR2 is SQIVND (reference sequence). The CDR3 length is 11 residues. CDR3 amino acids: CASRGVTEAFF. CDR3 coding DNA: TGTGCCAGTCGAGGGGTTACTGAAGCTTTCTTT.

This sequence joins TRBV28 and TRBJ1-5; no clear D gene. CDR3 length: 14 residues. Trimming stripped 6 bases from V and 6 bases from J, with 15 bases between. The germline V gene encodes CDR1 MDHEN and CDR2 SYDVKM. CDR3 nucleotides: TGTGCCAGCAGGGACCCCCAGGTGAGTCAGCCCCAGCATTTT. This sequence encodes CASRDPQVSQPQHF.

The CDR3 nucleotides are TGTGCCAGCAGTTACTCCAGCAGCACAGATACGCAGTATTTT. Its protein product is CASSYSSSTDTQYF. The chain employs TRBV6-6 and TRBJ2-3; D not certain. There are 14 residues in the CDR3. Germline loops: CDR1 MNHNY, CDR2 SVGAGI (reference sequence). Trimming took off 0 bases at V and 0 bases at J, with 4 bases between the two ends.

The chain has TRBV5-1 and TRBJ2-1; 9 bases are shared with TRBD2. The CDR3 covers 21 residues. Germline V CDR1 and CDR2: SGHRS, YFSETQ. The V and J ends lost 9 bases and 6 bases, in that order; junction bases with no gene match: 31. CDR3 sequence (DNA): TGCGCCACGCAATTAGAAACCGGGACTAGCTTCAGAGAGGGGCGCTTCAATGAGCAGTTCTTC. Translating gives CATQLETGTSFREGRFNEQFF.

The CDR3 sequence is CASSLSYNVLTF. The CDR3 DNA is TGTGCCAGCAGCTTATCTTACAACGTCCTGACTTTC. V and J are TRBV7-9 and TRBJ2-6; no definite D call. This CDR3 is 12 amino acids long. Germline CDR1 SEHNR, CDR2 FQNEAQ (reference sequence). The germline V and J ends were trimmed by 2 bases and 9 bases, with 5 bases remaining between them.

The genes are TRBV19 and TRBJ1-2; D is undetermined. Germline-derived CDR1 and CDR2 are LNHDA and SQIVND (reference sequence). This CDR3 has 15 residues. V dropped 3 bases and J dropped 0 bases, with 11 bases sitting between them. CDR3 residues: CASSIMGGANYGYTF. DNA of the CDR3: TGTGCCAGTAGTATTATGGGCGGAGCTAACTATGGCTACACCTTC.

The chain employs TRBV7-3 and TRBJ1-5, with TRBD1 identical over 9 bases. This CDR3 spans 19 amino acids. In germline, CDR1 is SGHTA, CDR2 FQGTGA. J lost 0 bases, V lost 4 bases, and 13 bases had no gene match. DNA of the CDR3: TGTGCCAGCAGCTCGAACAGGGGGCCCAAACCCTATAGCAATCAGCCCCAGCATTTT. It encodes CASSSNRGPKPYSNQPQHF.

This clone is a singleton in its sample. This sequence joins TRBV2 and TRBJ2-1; the match to TRBD2 covers 11 bases. This CDR3 is 15 amino acids long. Germline V gene data show CDR1 as SNHLY and CDR2 as FYNNEI. V was pared by 6 bases and J by 5 bases, with 6 bases of the junction left unmatched. CDR3 sequence (DNA): TGTGCCAGCAGGCCACTAGCGGGAGTAAACAATGAGCAGTTCTTC. Translating it yields CASRPLAGVNNEQFF.

This chain uses TRBV5-1 with TRBJ1-2, with a tentative D call TRBD1 (5 bases). Trimming removed 6 bases at V and 8 bases at J, with 17 bases between. The germline V gene encodes CDR1 SGHRS and CDR2 YFSETQ. The CDR3 length is 13 residues. The CDR3 sequence: CASKAQDREGYTF. In nucleotides, the CDR3 is TGCGCCAGCAAAGCACAGGACCGGGAGGGCTACACCTTC.

The J gene is TRBJ1-2, the V gene TRBV13; D is ambiguous. The CDR3 spans 13 residues. Per germline, CDR1 PRHDT and CDR2 FYEKMQ (reference sequence). The V gene lost 6 bases and the J gene lost 0 bases, with 8 bases spanning the gap. The CDR3 DNA is TGTGCCAGCAGGATCCGAACTAACTATGGCTACACCTTC. Amino acid sequence: CASRIRTNYGYTF.

This sequence joins TRBV19 and TRBJ2-2, with 8 positions matching TRBD2. The CDR3 totals 15 residues. CDR1 is LNHDA and CDR2 is SQIVND in the germline V gene (reference sequence). J gave up 4 bases and V 5 bases, and 6 bases lay outside the gene matches. CDR3 region: CASSYAGGITGELFF. The CDR3 DNA follows: TGTGCCAGTAGTTATGCGGGAGGAATCACCGGGGAGCTGTTTTTT.

This chain connects TRBV24-1 to TRBJ2-1, with D perhaps TRBD1 (5 bases). This CDR3 has 14 amino acids. The germline gives CDR1 KGHDR, CDR2 SFDVKD. The V and J ends lost 4 bases and 7 bases respectively, with 13 bases between them. CDR3 nucleotide sequence: TGTGCCACCAGTGACCGGACACTGGGAAATGAGCAGTTCTTC. Translating it yields CATSDRTLGNEQFF.

The V call is TRBV7-2, the J call TRBJ2-2, with D possibly matching TRBD1 (5 bases). Trimming stripped 2 bases from V and 5 bases from J, with 15 bases between. From germline, CDR1 is SGHTA and CDR2 FQGNSA. This CDR3 region has 16 residues. CDR3 in DNA: TGTGCCAGCAGCTTAATCTGGTCAGGGTGGACCGGGGAGCTGTTTTTT. Its translation: CASSLIWSGWTGELFF.

The genes are TRBV29-1 and TRBJ1-1, with a tentative D call TRBD1 (6 bases). Germline V gene lookup returns CDR1 SQVTM and CDR2 ANQGSEA. V was pared by 7 bases and J by 7 bases, with 13 bases between. The CDR3 has 11 amino acids. CDR3 sequence: CSAPGANEAFF. DNA for the CDR3: TGCAGCGCCCCGGGGGCAAATGAAGCTTTCTTT.

Relative to its sample, this clone is medium-sized. The CDR3 DNA reads as TGTGCCAGCCAGGGGCTCGGAGAGGGGCCACGGGAGACCCAGTACTTC. It encodes CASQGLGEGPRETQYF. This rearrangement joins TRBV9 to TRBJ2-5, with D perhaps TRBD1 (6 bases). The CDR3 length is 16 residues. Germline values: CDR1 SGDLS, CDR2 YYNGEE. Between the trimmed V and J ends, which lost 7 bases and 5 bases, there was a span of 24 bases.

By share, this clone ranks as large. This chain uses TRBV11-3 with TRBJ2-2; no reliable D call. The length of the CDR3 is 12 residues. The germline V gene encodes CDR1 SGHNT and CDR2 YENEEA. Trimming took 3 bases from V and 7 from J, leaving 6 bases between them. The CDR3 here is CASSFLNGELFF. As DNA, the CDR3 is TGTGCCAGCAGCTTTTTGAACGGGGAGCTGTTTTTT.

This sequence joins TRBV2 and TRBJ2-1; D is unclear. The CDR3 runs to 13 residues. Deletions cut 2 bases from V and 6 bases from J, with 8 bases between. Per the germline V gene, CDR1 is SNHLY and CDR2 is FYNNEI. The CDR3: CASSESAPNEQFF. CDR3 nucleotides: TGTGCCAGCAGTGAATCGGCACCCAATGAGCAGTTCTTC.